What follows are 2 T cell receptor beta chains derived from one specimen sequenced in a study of blood T cell repertoires in COVID-19. Sequencing was performed with immunoSEQ multiplex PCR; in TCRdb, only in-frame clones are kept and a portion is missing. The table has 100,000 to 150,000 clones, 90% seen once. Input material: peripheral blood. Receptors were obtained from a man in his fifties with active COVID-19.

V gene TRBV7-8 combines with J gene TRBJ1-2, with TRBD1 identical over 9 bases. This CDR3 is built from 18 residues. V lost 4 bases and J lost 3; bases outside the gene matches: 15. The germline V gene has CDR1 SGHVS and CDR2 FQNEAQ. The CDR3 sequence: CASSSSPGQGSVDYGYTF. CDR3 coding DNA: TGTGCCAGCAGCTCCTCCCCGGGACAGGGATCCGTCGACTATGGCTACACCTTC.

The V and J genes are TRBV5-6 and TRBJ2-5; 12 nucleotides line up with TRBD2. Losses at the gene ends were 1 base for V and 7 bases for J; bases not matched to a gene: 11. The germline V gene has CDR1 SGHDT and CDR2 YYEEEE. The CDR3 spans 17 residues. CDR3 nucleotide sequence: TGTGCCAGCAGCTTGAGGACTAGCGGGACCTCCGGTGGGACCCAGTACTTC. Translation gives CASSLRTSGTSGGTQYF.